Each of the 23 T cell receptor beta chains below was sequenced from the same sample in a study of early T cells in non-severe SARS-CoV-2 infection. Each CDR3 protein is one row after TCRdb ran MiXCR on the 5' RACE reads. The repertoire consists of over 60,000 distinct CDR3 sequences, with 13% occurring once and the leading ten covering around 3.9%. What was sequenced was whole blood. The source is an adult who was a healthcare worker with PCR-confirmed SARS-CoV-2 infection or an uninfected control (not recorded which).

The table lists this clonotype with many counts. The J gene is TRBJ2-3, the V gene TRBV9, with a tentative D call TRBD2 (5 bases). The CDR3 has 14 amino acids. The V gene lost 0 bases and the J gene lost 9 bases, with 14 bases spanning the gap. Germline V gene sequence: CDR1 SGDLS, CDR2 YYNGEE. This CDR3 reads CASSVDPISGTQYF. The DNA for the CDR3 is TGTGCCAGCAGCGTAGACCCGATCTCGGGGACGCAGTATTTT.

Of note for this clonotype: A much more abundant neighbour one base away suggests this may be a read error. Given the absence of the conserved phenylalanine or tryptophan at the CDR3 end, a read error is likely. V and J are TRBV6-6 and TRBJ2-7; D possibly matches TRBD1 or TRBD2 (5 bases each). Germline CDR1 is MNHNY and CDR2 is SVGAGI (reference sequence). The CDR3 has 14 amino acids. Trimming removed 2 bases at V and 3 bases at J, with 11 bases between. The CDR3 DNA reads TGTGCCAGCAGTTACCAGGGAGAAATCTACGAGCAGTACATC. It translates to CASSYQGEIYEQYI.

This chain links TRBV16 with TRBJ1-6; no definite D call. Germline lookup yields CDR1 KGHSY and CDR2 FQNENV. V was pared by 4 bases and J by 9 bases, with 13 bases between. The CDR3 totals 14 residues. CDR3 in amino acids: CASSRKGEFSPLHF. The CDR3 nucleotides are TGTGCCAGCAGCCGAAAGGGCGAGTTTTCACCCCTCCACTTT.

This clonotype was counted many times. This chain links TRBV29-1 with TRBJ2-1, with 7 positions matching TRBD1. Trimming took 4 bases from V and 7 from J; bases not matched to a gene: 7. The germline V gene has CDR1 SQVTM and CDR2 ANQGSEA. The CDR3 length is 13 residues. The CDR3 reads CSVARDSYNEQFF. The CDR3 coding sequence is TGCAGCGTTGCCCGGGACAGCTATAATGAGCAGTTCTTC.

This clonotype occurred many times. The chain combines TRBV20-1 with TRBJ1-3; D is uncertain. CDR1 and CDR2 from the germline V gene are DFQATT and SNEGSKA (reference sequence). Trimming took off 6 bases at V and 2 bases at J, with 14 bases between the two ends. The CDR3 covers 14 residues. The CDR3 nucleotides are TGCAGTGCCCTAAGCCGGGCAACTGGAAACACCATATATTTT. This codes for CSALSRATGNTIYF.

The rearrangement links TRBV20-1 to TRBJ2-7; 9 bases align to TRBD2. CDR1 and CDR2 (germline): DFQATT, SNEGSKA (reference sequence). The ends lost 5 bases at V and 7 bases at J; junction bases unmatched: 15. The CDR3 loop spans 15 amino acids. In DNA, the CDR3 is TGCAGTGCTCCTCCCCCGGCGGGGGGGCCGCAAGAGCAGTACTTC. It encodes CSAPPPAGGPQEQYF.

The chain combines TRBV7-2 with TRBJ2-1; 11 bases are shared with TRBD2. V lost 0 bases and J lost 8; bases outside the gene matches: 6. This CDR3 comprises 16 residues. Germline loops: CDR1 SGHTA, CDR2 FQGNSA. The CDR3 DNA follows: TGTGCCAGCAGCTTAGCGCTAGCGGGGGGCGTATATGAGCAGTTCTTC. Amino acid sequence: CASSLALAGGVYEQFF.

The chain joins TRBV5-4 to TRBJ2-3; the D gene is possibly TRBD2 (5 bases). Per germline, CDR1 SGHNT and CDR2 YYREEE (reference sequence). Between the trimmed V and J ends, which lost 0 bases and 1 base, there was a span of 12 bases. This CDR3 has 16 amino acids. The CDR3 DNA follows: TGTGCCAGCAGCTTGGTAGCGAACCCAGGCACAGATACGCAGTATTTT. This translates into CASSLVANPGTDTQYF.

This clonotype was seen a few times. V gene TRBV6-1 combines with J gene TRBJ2-3; perhaps TRBD2 as D (5 bases). Between the trimmed V and J ends, which lost 8 bases and 5 bases, there was a span of 14 bases. The CDR3 covers 13 residues. Germline-derived CDR1 and CDR2 are MNHNS and SASEGT. As DNA, the CDR3 is TGTGCCAGCGAAAGTCTAGCTATAGATACGCAGTATTTT. Translated: CASESLAIDTQYF.

Ten or more counts support this clonotype. J is TRBJ1-2 and V is TRBV3-1; D not certain. Germline loops: CDR1 LGHDT, CDR2 YNNKEL (reference sequence). V was shortened by 0 bases and J by 5 bases, with 10 bases between the two germline ends. This CDR3 region has 14 residues. The CDR3 nucleotides read TGTGCCAGCAGCCAAGATAACCAGCTATATGGCTACACCTTC. Protein sequence: CASSQDNQLYGYTF.

The chain is built from TRBV18 and TRBJ1-2; 7 nucleotides match TRBD1. The germline V gene encodes CDR1 KGHSH and CDR2 LQKENI. Trimming removed 3 bases from V and 2 bases from J; junction bases left unmatched: 9. This CDR3 has 16 amino acids. CDR3 coding DNA: TGTGCCAGCTCACCCCCTCAGGGGGGCTTCAACTATGGCTACACCTTC. This encodes CASSPPQGGFNYGYTF.

This clonotype was counted only a few times. The CDR3 spells CASSPPNSNQPQHF. CDR3 in DNA: TGTGCCAGCTCACCCCCTAATAGCAATCAGCCCCAGCATTTT. The chain joins TRBV18 to TRBJ1-5; D is unclear. The CDR3 loop spans 14 amino acids. CDR1 and CDR2 from the germline V gene are KGHSH and LQKENI. V was clipped by 3 bases and J by 0 bases, with 6 bases between them. The whole variable domain, filled in from reference TRBV18 and TRBJ1-5, reads NAGVMQNPRHLVRRRGQEARLRCSPMKGHSHVYWYRQLPEEGLKFMVYLQKENIIDESGMPKERFSAEFPKEGPSILRIQQVVRGDSAAYFCASSPPNSNQPQHFGDGTRLSIL.

This clonotype was observed a handful of times. V gene TRBV14 combines with J gene TRBJ1-1, with 9 bases lining up with TRBD1. The V segment lost 1 base and the J segment 6 bases; nucleotides outside the gene matches: 3. There are 14 residues in the CDR3. CDR1 is SGHDN, CDR2 FVKESK, per germline. CDR3 residues: CASSQGGTGPEAFF. Here the CDR3 DNA reads TGTGCCAGCAGCCAAGGGGGGACAGGGCCTGAAGCTTTCTTT.

J is TRBJ1-2 and V is TRBV10-3; D is possibly TRBD1 (5 bases). The CDR3 is 16 amino acids. V was trimmed by 4 bases and J by 1 base, leaving 16 bases between them. Germline loops: CDR1 ENHRY, CDR2 SYGVKD. CDR3: CAISGGRDALNYGYTF. The CDR3 DNA sequence: TGTGCCATCAGTGGCGGGCGGGACGCCCTTAACTATGGCTACACCTTC.

This clonotype was counted ten times or more. The chain carries TRBV7-9 and TRBJ1-3; D uncertain. Germline CDR1 reads SEHNR; CDR2 reads FQNEAQ (reference sequence). CDR3 length equals 15 residues. Trimming shortened V by 1 base and J by 0 bases, and 7 bases separated the two germline ends. Here the CDR3 DNA reads TGTGCCAGCAGCTTAGGCAGTCCCTCTGGAAACACCATATATTTT. This gives the protein CASSLGSPSGNTIYF.

This clonotype was found many times. J is TRBJ2-7 and V is TRBV20-1; 9 nucleotides align to TRBD1. The germline V gene has CDR1 DFQATT and CDR2 SNEGSKA (reference sequence). The CDR3 totals 15 residues. V shed 0 bases and J 2 bases; nucleotides not matched to a gene: 5. The CDR3 reads CSARDLGQGTYEQYF. DNA of the CDR3: TGCAGTGCTAGAGATTTGGGACAGGGAACCTACGAGCAGTACTTC.

This clonotype has ten or more counts. The chain joins TRBV3-1 to TRBJ2-2, with D perhaps TRBD2 (6 bases). V lost 1 base to trimming and J lost 2 bases, with 8 bases between them. CDR3 size: 15 residues. Germline V gene sequence: CDR1 LGHDT, CDR2 YNNKEL (reference sequence). CDR3 in DNA: TGTGCCAGCAGCCAAGGCGGGGCAAACACCGGGGAGCTGTTTTTT. The encoded protein is CASSQGGANTGELFF.

The chain employs TRBV7-6 and TRBJ2-7; a weak D match, TRBD2 (5 bases). Trimming cost V 3 bases and J 1 base, with 7 bases left between them. Germline assignment: CDR1 SGHVS and CDR2 FNYEAQ. The CDR3 totals 13 residues. CDR3: CASSFPGSYEQYF. In DNA, the CDR3 is TGTGCCAGCAGCTTCCCGGGATCCTACGAGCAGTACTTC.

This chain joins TRBV12-2 and TRBJ2-7; the D call in the table, TRBD1, was not verified against the DNA. TRBV12-2 is tagged as a pseudogene. The CDR3 consists of 17 residues. In DNA, the CDR3 is TGTGCAAGTCGCTTAGTAGAGACAGGGCCTCCTGTGTACGAGCGGTACTTC. It yields the protein CASRLVETGPPVYERYF.

The V and J genes are TRBV6-6 and TRBJ1-1, with D possibly being TRBD1 (5 bases). Trimming pared 6 bases from V and 4 bases from J, leaving 12 bases between. This CDR3 is 13 amino acids long. CDR1 is MNHNY and CDR2 is SVGAGI in the germline V gene (reference sequence). DNA of the CDR3: TGTGCCAGCAGCCGGGACTCTGGCACTGAAGCTTTCTTT. This sequence encodes CASSRDSGTEAFF.

This clonotype qualifies as medium-sized. The chain links TRBV5-1 to TRBJ1-1; D unresolved. Germline CDR1 SGHRS, CDR2 YFSETQ. The CDR3 covers 13 residues. Trimming left V 0 bases short and J 7 bases short, with 10 bases between. CDR3 sequence reads: CASSLAGKGEAFF. The DNA of the CDR3 is TGCGCCAGCAGCTTGGCTGGAAAGGGTGAAGCTTTCTTT.

This clonotype has a count of ten or more. The chain uses TRBV20-1 and TRBJ2-2; D not resolved. Germline V lookup: CDR1 DFQATT, CDR2 SNEGSKA (reference sequence). The V end was cut by 1 base, the J end by 4 bases, with 7 bases between. The CDR3 is 13 amino acids. The CDR3 coding sequence is TGCAGTGCTAGAGGGCGAGGCACCGGGGAGCTGTTTTTT. Its translation is CSARGRGTGELFF.

The chain combines TRBV29-1 with TRBJ2-3; D gene unclear. The CDR3 sequence is 11 residues long. V gave up 3 bases and J gave up 6 bases, with 7 bases separating them. Germline values: CDR1 SQVTM, CDR2 ANQGSEA. CDR3 amino acids: CSVEWNDTQYF. CDR3 coding DNA: TGCAGCGTTGAGTGGAATGATACGCAGTATTTT.